This TCR beta chain was retrieved from a study of T cells after yellow fever vaccination. Findings and caveats of the study: Just a small share of clonotypes turned up in the CD4 compartment as well as the CD8 compartment.

TCRdb used MiXCR to reprocess the 5' RACE reads, holding one entry per CDR3 protein. Among about 340,000 distinct CDR3 sequences, approximately 4.2% were seen once, and the ten largest hold roughly a quarter. This CDR3 region has 13 residues. Germline assignment: CDR1 KGHSH and CDR2 LQKENI. The V and J ends lost 2 bases and 9 bases respectively, with 11 bases between them. A word on this clonotype: Antigen unknown.

The chain links TRBV18 to TRBJ2-1; no definite D call. Sequencing used PBMCs, obtained 5 days after the yellow fever booster vaccination. The clonotype comes from a man in his late teens or twenties who received the YFV17D yellow fever vaccine. CDR3 DNA sequence: TGTGCCAGCTCACCAGATTTACAAAGTGAGCAGTTCTTC. As protein: CASSPDLQSEQFF.